The subject of this entry is one TCR beta chain. What this receptor recognizes is not known. Within one base of it there is no much larger clone, and no base qualities were kept. This sample was taken from a study of preoperative IRX-2 immunotherapy in early breast cancer (dated by TCRdb to between 2018 and 2021). CDR1 and CDR2 (SGHNT, YENEEA) derive from the germline V gene. The V and J ends are trimmed by 3 bases and 0 bases, leaving 14 bases between them. The CDR3 measures 16 amino acids from cysteine to phenylalanine. The retained sequence is limited to the CDR3, 48 bases, with the frame set at the first base. Libraries came from the immunoSEQ multiplex PCR assay. Here the immuneACCESS table is served through TCRdb, limited to in-frame sequences with V and J called. Missing clones are a known gap in these copies; in checked studies unresolved V genes cover under half, and the rest lacks a known reason. The sample table contains under 4,500 clones; only one count was recorded for 60% to 80% of them. The ten most abundant clones make up around 7% of the sample.

According to the study, the label for this sample's treatment or condition signals: preoperative locoregional IRX-2 cytokine immunotherapy. The samples were obtained from a phase Ib study that tested preoperative, locoregional IRX-2 cytokine immunotherapy designed to prime immune responses. Donors were patients with early-stage breast cancer who received IRX-2 before surgery. The clonotype originates from a human donor with breast cancer. The chain uses TRBV11-3 and TRBJ1-2; no confident D gene assignment can be made. The specimen comprised tumor tissue, sampled after IRX-2 immunotherapy. DNA sequence: TGTGCCAGCAGCTTTCGCGGACTTCAGACTAACTATGGCTACACCTTC. It is translated as CASSFRGLQTNYGYTF.